Sequencing of this T cell receptor beta chain was carried out in a study of early T cells in non-severe SARS-CoV-2 infection. Germline CDR1 SNHLY, CDR2 FYNNEI. The CDR3 runs 12 residues. V lost 1 base, J lost 7 bases, and 6 bases lay in between. This clonotype is classed as medium-sized (0.01 to 0.1%). MiXCR was run by TCRdb on the 5' RACE reads, yielding one entry per CDR3 protein. The data show some 80,000 distinct CDR3 sequences, 10% seen once. The sequence was obtained from an adult who was a healthcare worker with PCR-confirmed SARS-CoV-2 infection or an uninfected control (not recorded which). The sample consisted of whole blood, taken at baseline. The chain joins TRBV2 to TRBJ2-3; D gene ambiguous. The CDR3 nucleotides read TGTGCCAGCAGTGAAGACAGCAATACGCAGTATTTT. This sequence encodes CASSEDSNTQYF. The whole variable domain, remainder taken from reference TRBV2 and TRBJ2-3, is EPEVTQTPSHQVTQMGQEVILRCVPISNHLYFYWYRQILGQKVEFLVSFYNNEISEKSEIFDDQFSVERPDGSNFTLKIRSTKLEDSAMYFCASSEDSNTQYFGPGTRLTVL.